This T cell receptor (beta chain) comes out of a study of spatial heterogeneity in lung cancer. Study background: Sequence detection consistently recorded a greater number of beta-chain than alpha-chain sequences.

Remarks on this clonotype: The antigen remains unidentified.

This CDR3 is built from 16 residues. The ends lost 5 bases at V and 7 bases at J; junction bases unmatched: 12. CDR1 and CDR2 (germline): LNHDA, SQIVND (reference sequence). The time point: sample taken at primary tumor resection. A total of under 80 untreated early-stage non-small cell lung cancer patients served as donors. The authors sequenced whole RNA from tumor, nontumor lung or frozen PBMC without sorting. Study results and limitations: Circulating ubiquitous expanded tumor TCRs were observed more frequently at resection than at follow-up.

TCRdb re-analysed the 5' RACE reads in MiXCR, keeping a single row per CDR3 protein. Among 40,000 to 50,000 distinct CDR3 sequences listed, around 13% were seen once. The material sequenced was PBMCs, taken at surgery. The chain couples TRBV19 to TRBJ2-1; 9 bases map to TRBD2. This receptor was identified in a male donor with early-stage non-small cell lung cancer. CDR3 sequence reads: CASSAFGGRAGNEQFF. The CDR3 region has the DNA TGTGCCAGTAGTGCCTTCGGCGGGAGGGCCGGAAATGAGCAGTTCTTC. The full variable domain, rest sourced from reference TRBV19 and TRBJ2-1, is DGGITQSPKYLFRKEGQNVTLSCEQNLNHDAMYWYRQDPGQGLRLIYYSQIVNDFQKGDIAEGYSVSREKKESFPLTVTSAQKNPTAFYLCASSAFGGRAGNEQFFGPGTRLTVL.